The text below deals with one T cell receptor (beta chain). Both 60 Vbeta primers and 13 Jbeta primers went into the PCR. Profiled with immunoSEQ multiplex PCR; TCRdb holds only in-frame clones, not every one. The repertoire holds 100,000 to 150,000 clones, with 60% to 80% as singletons. This sample stems from a study of cytomegalovirus exposure and HLA in healthy donors. Germline values: CDR1 SSHAT, CDR2 FNYEAQ (reference sequence). This CDR3 is 14 amino acids long. The ends lost 4 bases at V and 7 bases at J; junction bases unmatched: 7. Material for sequencing was PBMCs. The chain combines TRBV7-7 with TRBJ2-1; 7 bases are shared with TRBD2. The source is a woman aged 55-69 years in good health and CMV-seronegative. The CDR3 spells CASSSSGLPNEQFF. In DNA, the CDR3 is TGTGCCAGCAGCTCCTCGGGACTACCAAATGAGCAGTTCTTC.